The 20 T cell receptor beta chains in this list originate from one sample, sequenced in a study of shared clonotypes between healthy human individuals. Libraries were prepared by immunoSEQ multiplex PCR; TCRdb keeps only in-frame clonotypes and omits some of them. The sample contains around 980,000 clones, approximately 80% of which appear only once. The sample was memory CD4+ T cells from PBMCs. This sample's subset: CD45RA-negative fraction. The receptor source for this set is a man aged 18 to 29 in good health. Some clones in this sample may be carry-over from other donors' samples.

As concerns this clone: The identical CDR3 is also encoded by other nucleotide sequences in the sample. The V gene is TRBV18, the J gene TRBJ1-5; a possible D gene is TRBD1 (6 bases). Deletions cut 3 bases from V and 6 bases from J, with 12 bases between. The germline CDR1 and CDR2 sequences are KGHSH and LQKENI. The CDR3 loop spans 14 amino acids. The CDR3 nucleotides are TGTGCCAGCTCACCCGACAGAGGGGGTCAGCCCCAGCATTTT. Its translation: CASSPDRGGQPQHF.

This clone showed up just a few times. The rearrangement uses TRBV7-9 and TRBJ2-5; 16 bases align to TRBD2. Per germline, CDR1 SEHNR and CDR2 FQNEAQ (reference sequence). The CDR3 consists of 17 residues. J lost 5 bases, V lost 5 bases, and 8 bases had no gene match. CDR3 sequence (DNA): TGTGCCAGCAGCCCCGGGACTAGCGGGAGGGCCTTCGAGACCCAGTACTTC. Translating gives CASSPGTSGRAFETQYF.

The rearrangement joins TRBV6-6 to TRBJ2-7, with TRBD1 identical over 9 bases. Trimming took 9 bases from V and 6 from J; bases not matched to a gene: 18. The CDR3 loop spans 16 amino acids. From germline, CDR1 is MNHNY and CDR2 SVGAGI (reference sequence). CDR3 sequence reads: CASRFSPGQGMTEQYF. The CDR3 nucleotides read TGTGCCAGTAGGTTCTCCCCGGGACAGGGAATGACCGAGCAGTACTTC.

This rearrangement joins TRBV13 to TRBJ1-1; D uncertain. V gave up 0 bases and J gave up 10 bases, with 12 bases separating them. The CDR3 runs to 13 residues. Germline CDR1 reads PRHDT; CDR2 reads FYEKMQ (reference sequence). The DNA for the CDR3 is TGTGCCAGCAGCTTAGGTTTCTCCGAAGCAGCTTTCTTT. This codes for CASSLGFSEAAFF. The full variable domain, in which reference TRBV13 and TRBJ1-1 provide the parts outside the CDR3, is AAGVIQSPRHLIKEKRETATLKCYPIPRHDTVYWYQQGPGQDPQFLISFYEKMQSDKGSIPDRFSAQQFSDYHSELNMSSLELGDSALYFCASSLGFSEAAFFGQGTRLTVV.

V gene TRBV5-4 combines with J gene TRBJ2-7; 7 nucleotides line up with TRBD1. The trim removed 4 bases at V and 3 bases at J, leaving 7 bases unmatched. The CDR3 sequence is 14 residues long. CDR1 is SGHNT and CDR2 is YYREEE in the germline V gene (reference sequence). The CDR3 DNA follows: TGTGCCAGCAGCATACCGGGACAGCACTACGAGCAGTACTTC. Translating it yields CASSIPGQHYEQYF.

V usage is TRBV19 and J usage is TRBJ1-1; 9 bases match TRBD1. The V gene's germline CDR1 is LNHDA and CDR2 SQIVND (reference sequence). The J segment lost 1 base and the V segment lost 1 base, leaving 7 bases of the junction unmatched. The CDR3 has 17 amino acids. CDR3 in amino acids: CASSIAGTGLGNTEAFF. The CDR3 DNA sequence: TGTGCCAGTAGTATAGCAGGGACAGGGTTGGGGAACACTGAAGCTTTCTTT.

The chain employs TRBV6-1 and TRBJ2-7; TRBD1 might be the D (6 bases). V was cut by 7 bases and J by 3 bases, with 13 bases left in between. The CDR3 totals 13 residues. CDR1 and CDR2 from the germline V gene are MNHNS and SASEGT. CDR3 amino acids: CASNPNRVYEQYF. In nucleotides, the CDR3 is TGTGCCAGCAACCCAAACAGGGTCTACGAGCAGTACTTC.

The chain joins TRBV9 to TRBJ2-3; the match to TRBD2 covers 15 bases. CDR1 and CDR2 from the germline V gene are SGDLS and YYNGEE. The V and J ends lost 4 bases and 3 bases, in that order; junction bases with no gene match: 9. CDR3 size: 18 residues. The CDR3 region has the DNA TGTGCCAGCAGCCCCAGGACTAGCGGGAGGGCTTTTACAGATACGCAGTATTTT. Translating it yields CASSPRTSGRAFTDTQYF.

The CDR3 DNA reads as TGTGCCAGCAGCTTAGGGGCAGGCGATACCTACGAGCAGTACTTC. Its translation is CASSLGAGDTYEQYF. V and J are TRBV5-4 and TRBJ2-7; possible D gene TRBD1, 5 bases. The CDR3 sequence is 15 residues long. Germline-derived CDR1 and CDR2 are SGHNT and YYREEE (reference sequence). V was cut by 2 bases and J by 2 bases, with 14 bases left in between. Drawing the rest from reference TRBV5-4 and TRBJ2-7, the complete variable domain is ETGVTQSPTHLIKTRGQQVTLRCSSQSGHNTVSWYQQALGQGPQFIFQYYREEENGRGNFPPRFSGLQFPNYSSELNVNALELDDSALYLCASSLGAGDTYEQYFGPGTRLTVT.

The CDR3 reads CASSVETSGSYRGEQFF. The CDR3 DNA follows: TGCGCCAGCAGCGTGGAGACTAGCGGGAGTTATAGGGGTGAGCAGTTCTTC. The chain carries TRBV5-1 and TRBJ2-1, with 12 bases aligning to TRBD2. Germline-derived CDR1 and CDR2 are SGHRS and YFSETQ. The CDR3 extends over 17 amino acids. V trimming: 4 bases; J trimming: 9 bases; junction bases outside the gene matches: 14.

The gene calls are TRBV28 and TRBJ1-5; 7 bases fit TRBD1. The ends lost 6 bases at V and 9 bases at J; junction bases unmatched: 14. Germline assignment: CDR1 MDHEN and CDR2 SYDVKM. The CDR3 sequence is 15 residues long. CDR3: CASSPGTVPSSPQHF. The CDR3 DNA sequence: TGTGCCAGCAGCCCTGGGACAGTTCCCAGCTCGCCCCAGCATTTT.

The chain joins TRBV5-4 to TRBJ2-7, with 13 bases identical to TRBD2. This CDR3 has 16 amino acids. The trim removed 4 bases at V and 7 bases at J, leaving 11 bases unmatched. Germline assignment: CDR1 SGHNT and CDR2 YYREEE (reference sequence). CDR3 sequence (DNA): TGTGCCAGCAGCCCCCGGACTAGCGGGAGTCAGGGGGAGCAGTACTTC. Encoded protein: CASSPRTSGSQGEQYF.

The chain uses TRBV30 and TRBJ2-7; maybe TRBD1 (7 bases). The CDR3 contains 15 residues. Germline V CDR1 and CDR2: GTSNPN, SVGIG (reference sequence). Trimming pared 3 bases from V and 1 base from J, leaving 16 bases between. The DNA for the CDR3 is TGTGCCTGGAGGCAGGGGGGCCTGGGGTCCTACGAGCAGTACTTC. It yields the protein CAWRQGGLGSYEQYF.

The genes are TRBV29-1 and TRBJ2-3; 8 bases agree with TRBD2. Germline V gene lookup returns CDR1 SQVTM and CDR2 ANQGSEA. V trimming: 7 bases; J trimming: 5 bases; junction bases outside the gene matches: 14. The CDR3 spans 15 residues. The CDR3 loop is CSGGGSGGRKDTQYF. The DNA for the CDR3 is TGCAGCGGGGGAGGGTCTGGCGGGAGGAAAGATACGCAGTATTTT.

The CDR3 is CASSHGVTRGYTGELFF. The CDR3 bases are TGTGCCAGCAGCCATGGGGTAACAAGGGGATACACCGGGGAGCTGTTTTTT. The gene calls are TRBV5-4 and TRBJ2-2, with D perhaps TRBD1 (5 bases). CDR1 and CDR2 (germline): SGHNT, YYREEE (reference sequence). The CDR3 is made up of 17 amino acids. The ends were cut back, 4 bases at V and 3 bases at J, with 19 bases in the middle.

This chain joins TRBV28 and TRBJ2-7; D is perhaps TRBD2 (6 bases). This CDR3 has 15 amino acids. The V gene lost 6 bases and the J gene lost 3 bases, with 18 bases spanning the gap. Germline CDR1 reads MDHEN; CDR2 reads SYDVKM. The CDR3 sequence is CASRGTGTSNYEQYF. In DNA, the CDR3 is TGTGCCAGCAGAGGGACCGGGACTTCCAACTACGAGCAGTACTTC.

Comment on this clone: Other DNA sequences from this sample encode an identical CDR3 as well. The rearrangement uses TRBV11-2 and TRBJ2-5; D is possibly TRBD2 (6 bases). The CDR3 contains 13 residues. The V and J ends lost 3 bases and 1 base respectively, with 6 bases between them. In germline, CDR1 is SGHAT, CDR2 FQNNGV. CDR3 sequence (DNA): TGTGCCAGCAGCTTCGGGAGCCAAGAGACCCAGTACTTC. Translating it yields CASSFGSQETQYF.

The CDR3 sequence: CASSPPGTSGSTDTQYF. In DNA form, the CDR3 reads TGTGCCAGCTCACCACCAGGGACTAGCGGGAGCACAGATACGCAGTATTTT. The V call is TRBV18, the J call TRBJ2-3, with 12 bases aligning to TRBD2. J gave up 0 bases and V 0 bases, and 1 base lay outside the gene matches. The germline V gene has CDR1 KGHSH and CDR2 LQKENI. This CDR3 is built from 17 residues. The whole variable domain, filled in from reference TRBV18 and TRBJ2-3, reads NAGVMQNPRHLVRRRGQEARLRCSPMKGHSHVYWYRQLPEEGLKFMVYLQKENIIDESGMPKERFSAEFPKEGPSILRIQQVVRGDSAAYFCASSPPGTSGSTDTQYFGPGTRLTVL.

This clone was found a few times. This sequence joins TRBV11-2 and TRBJ2-2; the D gene is possibly TRBD2 (6 bases). V lost 1 base to trimming and J lost 6 bases, with 21 bases between them. Germline lookup yields CDR1 SGHAT and CDR2 FQNNGV. The CDR3 loop spans 18 amino acids. The CDR3 reads CASSLAWGVFKVAGELFF. As DNA, the CDR3 is TGTGCCAGCAGCTTAGCCTGGGGGGTCTTCAAGGTAGCCGGGGAGCTGTTTTTT.

V gene TRBV15 combines with J gene TRBJ1-5, with TRBD1 matching 8 bases. The CDR3 contains 16 residues. Looked up from germline, CDR1 is LNHNV and CDR2 is YYDKDF (reference sequence). After removal of 1 base from V and 2 bases from J, the junction contained 4 bases not matched to a gene. The CDR3 coding sequence is TGTGCCACCAGCAGAGGCGACAGGGGCGGCAATCAGCCCCAGCATTTT. This encodes CATSRGDRGGNQPQHF.